This TCR beta chain was documented in a study of OX40 agonist ivuxolimab in advanced cancers. The study's findings and limits: Low normalized clonal expansion also occurred in some nonresponding patients. Antigens targeted by the expanded peripheral T cells were not determined.

Points on this clone: Its specificity is not known.

The V gene's germline CDR1 is LGHNA and CDR2 YSLEER. V lost 3 bases and J 0 bases, leaving 12 bases between the germline ends. The CDR3 runs to 15 residues. Using immunoSEQ multiplex PCR, the repertoire was profiled, and TCRdb retains in-frame clones only, with some absent. This repertoire shows 65,000 to 85,000 clones, 90% to 95% found once; its top ten account for roughly an eighth. The receptor was derived from an adult with an advanced solid tumor such as melanoma, head and neck, liver or kidney cancer. Sequenced here: CD4+ or CD8+ T cells sorted from blood, sampled in a trial of the OX40 agonist ivuxolimab. This chain links TRBV4-3 with TRBJ2-7; D call uncertain. CDR3 region: CASSQNSEPSYEQYF. DNA for the CDR3: TGCGCCAGCAGCCAGAATTCAGAACCCTCCTACGAGCAGTACTTC.